A selection of T cell receptor beta chains follows, all from one sample in a study of T cells in narcolepsy. The table came from immunoSEQ multiplex PCR; TCRdb's copy has only in-frame clones and leaves some out. The repertoire holds approximately 30,000 clones, with under 90% as singletons. Source material: CD45RA- memory CD4+ T cells from PBMCs. The receptors here all came from a human donor with narcolepsy. Both conserved end residues are trimmed from each CDR3.

J gene: TRBJ2-5; V gene: TRBV7-2; CDR3 protein: ASSLGQIIRETQY
J gene: TRBJ2-7; V gene: TRBV27; CDR3 protein: ASSGQGVTYEQY
J gene: TRBJ1-1; V gene: TRBV5-4; CDR3 protein: ASSAPGQNIEAF
J gene: TRBJ1-1; V gene: TRBV5-4; CDR3 protein: ASSDPGRGVVNTEAF
J gene: TRBJ2-2; V gene: TRBV19; CDR3 protein: ASSPQAGSTGELF
J gene: TRBJ1-3; V gene: TRBV14; CDR3 protein: ASSPRTGGSGNTIY
J gene: TRBJ1-2; V gene: TRBV6-1; CDR3 protein: ASSSRDSAVHT
J gene: TRBJ2-2; V gene: TRBV28; CDR3 protein: ASSLSTGELF
J gene: TRBJ1-4; V gene: TRBV5-1; CDR3 protein: ASSPDKGPATNEKLF
J gene: TRBJ2-2; V gene: TRBV28; CDR3 protein: ASSYDARNTGELF
J gene: TRBJ1-6; V gene: TRBV30; CDR3 protein: AWSPGRISSYNSPLH
J gene: TRBJ1-3; V gene: TRBV5-1; CDR3 protein: ASSLDTASGNTIY